A selection of T cell receptor beta chains follows, all from one sample in a study of T cell responses to AZD1222 COVID-19 vaccine. Profiling relied on immunoSEQ multiplex PCR, and the TCRdb table lists in-frame clones only, not all of them. Of 85,000 to 120,000 clones listed, 90% are singletons. Sequences were derived from peripheral blood, sampled 28 days after the second AZD1222 dose. These receptors were taken from an adult who received the AZD1222 COVID-19 vaccine. Each CDR3 is given with its conserved first and last residue. D genes are given only for firm matches. Some rows mark clone size as missing; the rest say once, few, many or name a class of expanded clone.

abundance: .
v_gene: TRBV11-2
j_gene: TRBJ1-6
d_gene: .
CDR3nt: TGTGCCAGCAGCCCAACAGGTTTAAATTCACCCCTCCACTTT
CDR3aa: CASSPTGLNSPLHF

abundance: .
v_gene: TRBV7-2
j_gene: TRBJ1-1
d_gene: .
CDR3nt: TGTGCCAGCAGAACCACAGCCACGGGTGGGACTGAAGCTTTCTTT
CDR3aa: CASRTTATGGTEAFF

abundance: .
v_gene: TRBV6-2/TRBV6-3
j_gene: TRBJ2-5
d_gene: .
CDR3nt: TGTGCCAGCAGTCCCCGGGAGCCAGAGACCCAGTACTTC
CDR3aa: CASSPREPETQYF

abundance: .
v_gene: TRBV7-2
j_gene: TRBJ2-3
d_gene: .
CDR3nt: TGTGCCAGCAGCTTAGTGGGGCTAGCTAGCACAGATACGCAGTATTTT
CDR3aa: CASSLVGLASTDTQYF

abundance: once
v_gene: TRBV27
j_gene: TRBJ1-3
d_gene: .
CDR3nt: TGTGCCAGCAGACCCGCGCCTTCTGGAAACACCATATATTTT
CDR3aa: CASRPAPSGNTIYF

abundance: .
v_gene: TRBV19
j_gene: TRBJ2-1
d_gene: .
CDR3nt: TGTGCCACGACGGAGGGACTGTACGTAGGGGAGCAGTTCTTC
CDR3aa: CATTEGLYVGEQFF

abundance: .
v_gene: TRBV5-4
j_gene: TRBJ2-3
d_gene: .
CDR3nt: TGTGCCAGCAGCTTGGGTAACGGGAACACAGATACGCAGTATTTT
CDR3aa: CASSLGNGNTDTQYF

abundance: medium-sized
v_gene: TRBV6-4
j_gene: TRBJ2-1
d_gene: TRBD2
CDR3nt: TGTGCCAGCAGTGGCGCCGGGACTAGCGACTACAATGAGCAGTTCTTC
CDR3aa: CASSGAGTSDYNEQFF

abundance: .
v_gene: TRBV3-1/TRBV3-2
j_gene: TRBJ2-6
d_gene: .
CDR3nt: TGTGCCAGCAGCATAAACGAGTCTGGGGCCAACGTCCTGACTTTC
CDR3aa: CASSINESGANVLTF

abundance: once
v_gene: TRBV12-5
j_gene: TRBJ1-4
d_gene: .
CDR3nt: TGTGCTAGTGGTTTGGTAATTCAGGGGCCTTGGGAAAAACTGTTTTTT
CDR3aa: CASGLVIQGPWEKLFF

abundance: .
v_gene: TRBV6-2/TRBV6-3
j_gene: TRBJ1-2
d_gene: .
CDR3nt: TGTGCCAGCAGCCTCCAGGGGATTGGCTACACCTTC
CDR3aa: CASSLQGIGYTF

abundance: .
v_gene: TRBV30
j_gene: TRBJ2-6
d_gene: .
CDR3nt: TGTGCCTGGAGCTTAGGGTCTGGGGCCAACGTCCTGACTTTC
CDR3aa: CAWSLGSGANVLTF

abundance: few
v_gene: TRBV2
j_gene: TRBJ1-3
d_gene: .
CDR3nt: TGTGCCAGCAGTGATCAGCACTCTGGAAACACCATATATTTT
CDR3aa: CASSDQHSGNTIYF

abundance: .
v_gene: TRBV9
j_gene: TRBJ2-7
d_gene: TRBD2
CDR3nt: TGTGCCAGCAGCGTAGGAAGCGGGGTACCAAGTTACGAGCAGTACTTC
CDR3aa: CASSVGSGVPSYEQYF

abundance: .
v_gene: TRBV2
j_gene: TRBJ1-3
d_gene: .
CDR3nt: TGTGCCACCTCCGCACTGAAGACGGGGAGAGGGGACACCATATATTTT
CDR3aa: CATSALKTGRGDTIYF

abundance: .
v_gene: TRBV4-3
j_gene: TRBJ1-4
d_gene: .
CDR3nt: TGCGCCAGCAGCCAAGAGAGGAGCAGGGGAGAAAAACTGTTTTTT
CDR3aa: CASSQERSRGEKLFF

abundance: .
v_gene: TRBV19
j_gene: TRBJ1-5
d_gene: .
CDR3nt: TGTGCCAGTAGTAATGATCGGAGGGGTGGGCAGCCCCAGCATTTT
CDR3aa: CASSNDRRGGQPQHF

abundance: once
v_gene: TRBV6-2/TRBV6-3
j_gene: TRBJ1-5
d_gene: TRBD1
CDR3nt: TGTGCCAGCAGTACCCTTCAGGGGGGACAGCATTTT
CDR3aa: CASSTLQGGQHF

abundance: few
v_gene: TRBV7-2
j_gene: TRBJ2-1
d_gene: .
CDR3nt: TGTGCCAGCAGACCAATGAACTCCTACAATGAGCAGTTCTTC
CDR3aa: CASRPMNSYNEQFF

abundance: .
v_gene: TRBV6-2/TRBV6-3
j_gene: TRBJ2-5
d_gene: .
CDR3nt: TGTGCCAGCAGTTATAGTGGACAGCAAGAGACCCAGTACTTC
CDR3aa: CASSYSGQQETQYF

abundance: .
v_gene: TRBV20-1
j_gene: TRBJ1-5
d_gene: .
CDR3nt: TGCAGTGCTAGTTACGGCAGTGGTAGTCAGCCCCAGCATTTT
CDR3aa: CSASYGSGSQPQHF

abundance: .
v_gene: TRBV6-6
j_gene: TRBJ2-5
d_gene: .
CDR3nt: TGTGCCAGCAGTCTCTATATTTCAGGGGGGCAAGAGACCCAGTACTTC
CDR3aa: CASSLYISGGQETQYF

abundance: .
v_gene: TRBV19
j_gene: TRBJ2-1
d_gene: .
CDR3nt: TGTGCCAGTAGTGGCCCAGTGGGGCGGGGCTCCTACAATGAGCAGTTCTTC
CDR3aa: CASSGPVGRGSYNEQFF

abundance: .
v_gene: TRBV28
j_gene: TRBJ2-7
d_gene: TRBD1
CDR3nt: TGTGCCAGCACGAGGGACAGCTCCTACGAGCAGTACTTC
CDR3aa: CASTRDSSYEQYF

abundance: .
v_gene: TRBV6-5
j_gene: TRBJ1-1
d_gene: .
CDR3nt: TGTGCCAGCGGGATAGTTCAGGGTACGTTGGCTGAAGCTTTCTTT
CDR3aa: CASGIVQGTLAEAFF

abundance: .
v_gene: TRBV12-5
j_gene: TRBJ2-5
d_gene: TRBD2
CDR3nt: TGTGCTAGTGGTTCGGGACTAGCGGGGGTGGAGACCCAGTACTTC
CDR3aa: CASGSGLAGVETQYF

abundance: .
v_gene: TRBV6-5
j_gene: TRBJ2-3
d_gene: .
CDR3nt: TGTGCCAGCAGTTCCGACACAGATACGCAGTATTTT
CDR3aa: CASSSDTDTQYF

abundance: .
v_gene: TRBV5-1
j_gene: TRBJ2-2
d_gene: .
CDR3nt: TGCGCCAGCAGCCCGGCCGGGGACGGGGAGCTGTTTTTT
CDR3aa: CASSPAGDGELFF

abundance: .
v_gene: TRBV30
j_gene: TRBJ2-5
d_gene: .
CDR3nt: TGTGCGGGGGGGCCGGAGGAGACCCAGTACTTC
CDR3aa: CAGGPEETQYF

abundance: .
v_gene: TRBV7-3
j_gene: TRBJ2-2
d_gene: .
CDR3nt: TGTGCCAGCAGCCCAGGGGCGGGGATCCCCCCCGGGGAGCTGTTTTTT
CDR3aa: CASSPGAGIPPGELFF

abundance: .
v_gene: TRBV9
j_gene: TRBJ1-1
d_gene: TRBD1
CDR3nt: TGTGCCAGCAGCGTAGATGGACAGGGTGAAGCTTTCTTT
CDR3aa: CASSVDGQGEAFF

abundance: .
v_gene: TRBV21-1
j_gene: TRBJ1-5
d_gene: .
CDR3nt: TGTGCCAGCGTTCGACAGATTCGGCCCCAGCATTTT
CDR3aa: CASVRQIRPQHF

abundance: once
v_gene: TRBV5-1
j_gene: TRBJ2-1
d_gene: .
CDR3nt: TGCGCCAGCAGCTTAGCCAGCGAGAGCTCCTACAATGAGCAGTTCTTC
CDR3aa: CASSLASESSYNEQFF

abundance: .
v_gene: TRBV7-3
j_gene: TRBJ1-1
d_gene: .
CDR3nt: TGTGCCAGCAGCCTAAAGGCGGGGGGGCTCGGAGATGCTTTCTTT
CDR3aa: CASSLKAGGLGDAFF

abundance: .
v_gene: TRBV27
j_gene: TRBJ2-1
d_gene: .
CDR3nt: TGTGCCAGCGGGCTGATGACTAGTCTTCGGTTCTTC
CDR3aa: CASGLMTSLRFF

abundance: .
v_gene: TRBV4-3
j_gene: TRBJ2-7
d_gene: TRBD1
CDR3nt: TGCGCCAGCAGCCAAGCATTAGGGGGCCGGGAGCAGTACTTC
CDR3aa: CASSQALGGREQYF

abundance: once
v_gene: TRBV27
j_gene: TRBJ2-2
d_gene: TRBD2
CDR3nt: TGTGCCAGCACTTGGGGGGGAGGGAACACCGGGGAGCTGTTTTTT
CDR3aa: CASTWGGGNTGELFF

abundance: .
v_gene: TRBV5-4
j_gene: TRBJ1-1
d_gene: .
CDR3nt: TGTGCCAGCAGCCGAGGGAGCACTGAAGCTTTCTTT
CDR3aa: CASSRGSTEAFF

abundance: .
v_gene: TRBV6-5
j_gene: TRBJ2-3
d_gene: .
CDR3nt: TGTGCCAGCAGTCCCCGTTCGGCCACAGATACGCAGTATTTT
CDR3aa: CASSPRSATDTQYF

abundance: .
v_gene: TRBV12-3/TRBV12-4
j_gene: TRBJ1-5
d_gene: .
CDR3nt: TGTGCCAGCAGTCGAGGGGGTCAGCCCCAGCATTTT
CDR3aa: CASSRGGQPQHF

abundance: .
v_gene: TRBV6-5
j_gene: TRBJ2-4
d_gene: .
CDR3nt: TGTGCCAGCACCCCCAGGAATGTAGCCAAAAACATTCAGTACTTC
CDR3aa: CASTPRNVAKNIQYF

abundance: once
v_gene: TRBV12-3/TRBV12-4
j_gene: TRBJ2-5
d_gene: .
CDR3nt: TGTGCCAGCAGTGTGGACATCGGGGAGACCCAGTACTTC
CDR3aa: CASSVDIGETQYF

abundance: .
v_gene: TRBV6-5
j_gene: TRBJ1-5
d_gene: TRBD1
CDR3nt: TGTGCCACCAGCAGGGGGGACAATCAGCCCCAGCATTTT
CDR3aa: CATSRGDNQPQHF

abundance: .
v_gene: TRBV19
j_gene: TRBJ2-7
d_gene: .
CDR3nt: TGTGCCAGTAGGCAGGGGAGCGGCTACGAGCAGTACTTC
CDR3aa: CASRQGSGYEQYF

abundance: .
v_gene: TRBV19
j_gene: TRBJ2-1
d_gene: .
CDR3nt: TGTGCCAGTAGTTTACAGGGTGAACCAAATGAGCAGTTCTTC
CDR3aa: CASSLQGEPNEQFF

abundance: once
v_gene: TRBV2
j_gene: TRBJ1-5
d_gene: .
CDR3nt: TGTGCCAGCAGTGAAGCGCTAGGATGGGACAGCAATCAGCCCCAGCATTTT
CDR3aa: CASSEALGWDSNQPQHF

abundance: .
v_gene: TRBV7-3
j_gene: TRBJ2-6
d_gene: .
CDR3nt: TGTGCCAGCAGCTTACAGAGCTCTGGGGCCAACGTCCTGACTTTC
CDR3aa: CASSLQSSGANVLTF

abundance: .
v_gene: TRBV7-2
j_gene: TRBJ2-5
d_gene: TRBD2
CDR3nt: TGTGCCAGCAGCCTGGGACTAGCGGGGAGAGAGACCCAGTACTTC
CDR3aa: CASSLGLAGRETQYF

abundance: .
v_gene: TRBV18
j_gene: TRBJ1-1
d_gene: .
CDR3nt: TGTGCCAGCTCACCGGTCCAGACAGTGAACACTGAAGCTTTCTTT
CDR3aa: CASSPVQTVNTEAFF

abundance: .
v_gene: TRBV3-1/TRBV3-2
j_gene: TRBJ1-6
d_gene: .
CDR3nt: TGTGCCAGCAGCCAAGTGGTGGATTCACCCCTCCACTTT
CDR3aa: CASSQVVDSPLHF

abundance: .
v_gene: TRBV11-2
j_gene: TRBJ2-1
d_gene: TRBD2
CDR3nt: TGTGCCAGCAGCTTATACCCTAGCGGGGACAATGAGCAGTTCTTC
CDR3aa: CASSLYPSGDNEQFF

abundance: .
v_gene: TRBV12-3/TRBV12-4
j_gene: TRBJ1-4
d_gene: .
CDR3nt: TGTGCCAGTTCGAAACAGGGAAATGAAAAACTGTTTTTT
CDR3aa: CASSKQGNEKLFF

abundance: .
v_gene: TRBV7-6
j_gene: TRBJ1-2
d_gene: .
CDR3nt: TGTGCCAGCAGCTTAGTACCGGCTTCGACCCTAAGTGGCTACACCTTC
CDR3aa: CASSLVPASTLSGYTF